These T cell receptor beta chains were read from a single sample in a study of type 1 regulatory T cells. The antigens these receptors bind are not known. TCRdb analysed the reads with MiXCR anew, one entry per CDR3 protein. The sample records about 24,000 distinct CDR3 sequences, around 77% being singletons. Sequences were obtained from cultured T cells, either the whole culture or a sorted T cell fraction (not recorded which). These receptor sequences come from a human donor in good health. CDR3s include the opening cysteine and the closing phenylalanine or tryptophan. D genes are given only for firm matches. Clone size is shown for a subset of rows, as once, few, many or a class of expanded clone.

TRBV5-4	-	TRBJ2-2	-	CASSTLAGELFF	TGTGCCAGCAGCACCTTAGCCGGGGAGCTGTTTTTT
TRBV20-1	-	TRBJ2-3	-	CSAAGGPADTQYF	TGCAGTGCGGCTGGGGGGCCCGCAGATACGCAGTATTTT
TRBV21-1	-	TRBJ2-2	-	CATRTGWAGELFF	TGTGCCACCAGGACAGGGTGGGCCGGGGAGCTGTTTTTT
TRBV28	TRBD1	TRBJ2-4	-	CASSQPGQGARNIQYF	TGTGCCAGCAGCCAGCCGGGACAGGGGGCCAGGAACATTCAGTACTTC
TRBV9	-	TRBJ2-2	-	CASSLQGNTGELFF	TGTGCCAGCAGCCTCCAGGGGAACACCGGGGAGCTGTTTTTT
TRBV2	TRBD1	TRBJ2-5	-	CASRRDRGLQETQYF	TGTGCCAGCAGGAGGGACAGGGGGCTCCAAGAGACCCAGTACTTC
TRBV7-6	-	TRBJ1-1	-	CASSVGGYNTEAFF	TGTGCCAGCAGCGTAGGGGGTTATAACACTGAAGCTTTCTTT
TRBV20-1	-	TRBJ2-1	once	CSTRDDLAEQFF	TGCAGTACTAGAGATGATCTAGCGGAGCAGTTCTTC
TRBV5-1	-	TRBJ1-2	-	CASSVGANYGYTF	TGCGCCAGCAGTGTAGGAGCTAACTATGGCTACACCTTC
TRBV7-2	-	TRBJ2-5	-	CASSSLKRAWETQYF	TGTGCCAGCAGCTCCCTCAAGCGGGCGTGGGAGACCCAGTACTTC
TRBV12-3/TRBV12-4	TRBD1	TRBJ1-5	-	CASSRRDRDSNQPQHF	TGTGCCAGCAGTCGACGGGACAGGGATAGCAATCAGCCCCAGCATTTT
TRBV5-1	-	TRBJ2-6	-	CASRPWSGTGSISGANVLTF	TGCGCCAGCAGACCTTGGAGTGGCACAGGGTCTATCTCTGGGGCCAACGTCCTGACTTTC
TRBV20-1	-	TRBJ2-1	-	CSATDQGYNEQFF	TGCAGTGCCACCGATCAGGGTTACAATGAGCAGTTCTTC
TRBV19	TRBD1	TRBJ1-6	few	CASSDRAESPLHF	TGTGCCAGCTCGGACAGGGCAGAGTCACCCCTCCACTTT
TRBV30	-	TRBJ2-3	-	CAWNERITDTQYF	TGTGCCTGGAACGAGCGCATCACAGATACGCAGTATTTT
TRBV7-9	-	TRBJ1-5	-	CASSLYMGAGQPQHF	TGTGCCAGCAGCCTATACATGGGTGCGGGTCAGCCCCAGCATTTT
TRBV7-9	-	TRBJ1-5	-	CASSPTKGNQPQHF	TGTGCCAGCAGCCCCACGAAGGGCAATCAGCCCCAGCATTTT
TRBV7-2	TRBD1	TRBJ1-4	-	CASSVGQFNEKLFF	TGTGCCAGCAGCGTGGGACAGTTTAATGAAAAACTGTTTTTT
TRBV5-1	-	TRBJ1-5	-	CASSLSGVSNQPQHF	TGCGCCAGCAGCTTATCAGGGGTCAGCAATCAGCCCCAGCATTTT
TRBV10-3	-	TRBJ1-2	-	CAISGQSNYGYTF	TGTGCCATCAGTGGACAGTCTAACTATGGCTACACCTTC
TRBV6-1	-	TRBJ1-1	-	CASRYLTEAFF	TGTGCCAGCAGGTATCTGACTGAAGCTTTCTTT
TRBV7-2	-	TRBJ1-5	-	CASSEYYSNQPQHF	TGTGCCAGCAGCGAATATTATAGCAATCAGCCCCAGCATTTT
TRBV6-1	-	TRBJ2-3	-	CASSNFGTKGTDTQYF	TGTGCCAGCTCAAACTTCGGGACGAAGGGCACAGATACGCAGTATTTT
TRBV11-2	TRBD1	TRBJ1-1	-	CASREQGATAAFF	TGTGCCAGCAGGGAACAGGGGGCAACGGCGGCTTTCTTT
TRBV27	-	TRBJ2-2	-	CASSFYHTLRGGELFF	TGTGCCAGCAGTTTCTACCATACCTTGCGGGGCGGGGAGCTGTTTTTT
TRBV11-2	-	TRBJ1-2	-	CASSLAPGVFYGYTF	TGTGCCAGCAGCTTAGCTCCAGGGGTCTTCTATGGCTACACCTTC
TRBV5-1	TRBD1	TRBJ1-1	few	CASSLTGGIEDTEAFF	TGCGCCAGCAGCTTGACAGGGGGCATTGAGGACACTGAAGCTTTCTTT
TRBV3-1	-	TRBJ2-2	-	CASSHSDRHTGELFF	TGTGCCAGCAGCCACAGCGACAGACACACCGGGGAGCTGTTTTTT
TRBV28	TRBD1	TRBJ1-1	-	CASSLQGARGEAFF	TGTGCCAGCAGTTTACAGGGGGCGAGGGGTGAAGCTTTCTTT
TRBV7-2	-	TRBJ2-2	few	CASSQQASDTGELFF	TGTGCCAGCAGCCAACAGGCATCAGACACCGGGGAGCTGTTTTTT
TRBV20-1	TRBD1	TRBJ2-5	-	CSARDLRTGGGETQYF	TGCAGTGCTAGAGACCTAAGGACAGGGGGCGGAGAGACCCAGTACTTC
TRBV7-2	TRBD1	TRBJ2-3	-	CASSRQGVGGDTQYF	TGTGCCAGCAGCCGACAGGGAGTTGGTGGAGATACGCAGTATTTT
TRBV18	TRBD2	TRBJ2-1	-	CASSPSRSGGADNEQFF	TGTGCCAGCTCACCAAGCCGGAGCGGGGGGGCCGACAATGAGCAGTTCTTC
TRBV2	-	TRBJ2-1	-	CASSEYGGLSYNEQFF	TGTGCCAGCAGTGAATACGGGGGGCTCTCCTACAATGAGCAGTTCTTC
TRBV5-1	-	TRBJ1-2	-	CASSLENLLSEGYTF	TGCGCCAGCAGCTTGGAAAACCTACTCTCTGAGGGCTACACCTTC
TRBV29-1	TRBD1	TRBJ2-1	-	CSVAVGGQGQSFRTEQFF	TGCAGCGTTGCAGTCGGAGGACAGGGACAGTCATTTCGGACTGAGCAGTTCTTC
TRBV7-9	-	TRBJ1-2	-	CASSEKATGGYTF	TGTGCCAGCAGCGAAAAGGCGACCGGTGGCTACACCTTC
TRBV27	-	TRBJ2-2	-	CASRRLGDTGELFF	TGTGCCAGCAGGCGGCTTGGAGACACCGGGGAGCTGTTTTTT
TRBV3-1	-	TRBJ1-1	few	CASRSSFGMNTEAFF	TGTGCCAGCAGGTCCAGTTTCGGGATGAACACTGAAGCTTTCTTT
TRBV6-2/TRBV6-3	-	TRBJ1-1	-	CASSLMGGRSRTEAFF	TGTGCCAGCAGTCTAATGGGGGGACGAAGTCGGACTGAAGCTTTCTTT
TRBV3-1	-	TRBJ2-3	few	CASTKVRGTDTQYF	TGTGCCAGCACCAAAGTCAGGGGCACAGATACGCAGTATTTT
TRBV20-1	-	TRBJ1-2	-	CSGYNRARGYTF	TGCAGTGGATATAACAGGGCCCGCGGCTACACCTTC
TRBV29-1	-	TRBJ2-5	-	CSVKPKETQYF	TGCAGCGTGAAGCCGAAAGAGACCCAGTACTTC
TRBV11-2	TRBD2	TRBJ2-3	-	CASSIGGAREDTQYF	TGTGCCAGCAGCATCGGGGGGGCTCGAGAAGATACGCAGTATTTT
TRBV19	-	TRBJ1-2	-	CASNRLDTGVGGYTF	TGTGCCAGTAATCGCCTCGACACGGGGGTAGGTGGCTACACCTTC
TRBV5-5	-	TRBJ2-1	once	CASSFSSSYNEQFF	TGTGCCAGCAGCTTTAGTAGCTCCTACAATGAGCAGTTCTTC
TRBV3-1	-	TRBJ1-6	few	CASSQGGGNSPLHF	TGTGCCAGCAGCCAAGGGGGGGGTAATTCACCCCTCCACTTT
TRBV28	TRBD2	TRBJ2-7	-	CASSTLGAGGNEQYF	TGTGCCAGCAGCACATTGGGGGCGGGGGGTAACGAGCAGTACTTC
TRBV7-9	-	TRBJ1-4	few	CASSLVRQQATNEKLFF	TGTGCCAGCAGCTTAGTAAGGCAGCAAGCAACTAATGAAAAACTGTTTTTT
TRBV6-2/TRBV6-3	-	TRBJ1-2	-	CASSYGQSYSTGYTF	TGTGCCAGCAGTTACGGGCAGTCCTACTCCACAGGCTACACCTTC
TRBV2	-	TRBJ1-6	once	CASSEEFRATRGNSPLHF	TGTGCCAGCAGTGAAGAATTCAGGGCCACCCGAGGGAATTCACCCCTCCACTTT
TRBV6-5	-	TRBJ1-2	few	CASSSDRSYGYTF	TGTGCCAGCAGTTCCGACAGGAGCTATGGCTACACCTTC
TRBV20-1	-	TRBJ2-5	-	CSARGLQVGETQYF	TGCAGTGCTAGGGGCCTACAAGTAGGGGAGACCCAGTACTTC
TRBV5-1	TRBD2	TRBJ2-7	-	CASSSSGGSSYEQYF	TGCGCCAGCAGCTCGAGCGGGGGGAGCTCCTACGAGCAGTACTTC
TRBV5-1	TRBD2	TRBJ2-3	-	CASRTGLAGGPPYF	TGCGCCAGCAGGACCGGACTAGCGGGGGGTCCTCCGTATTTT
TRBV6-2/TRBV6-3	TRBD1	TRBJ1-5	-	CASSSNRGKFNQPQHF	TGTGCCAGCAGTTCAAACAGGGGAAAATTCAATCAGCCCCAGCATTTT
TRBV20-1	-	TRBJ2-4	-	CSARDPLTPGPKNIQYF	TGCAGTGCTAGAGATCCACTAACTCCAGGGCCCAAAAACATTCAGTACTTC
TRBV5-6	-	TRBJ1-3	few	CASSYFRVASGNTIYF	TGTGCCAGCAGCTACTTCAGGGTGGCGTCTGGAAACACCATATATTTT
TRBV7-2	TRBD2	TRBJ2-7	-	CASSSQLAGGLGEQYF	TGTGCCAGCAGCTCCCAGTTAGCGGGGGGATTGGGCGAGCAGTACTTC